This T cell receptor (beta chain) originates from a study of blood T cells in healthy people across ages (dated by TCRdb to between 2014 and 2017). In terms of the full investigation: In model experiments, roughly one uniquely barcoded TCR beta cDNA molecule per two T cells was captured by template switching. Age-related changes in TCR beta repertoire diversity were measured in the study by deep sequencing normalized with unique cDNA molecular identifiers. The donors were split into four age groups: young (average 16 years), middle-aged (around 37), aged (over 55) and long-lived (under 85). Donors of different ages were randomly distributed across sequencing lanes to avoid experimental bias. For two donors (one aged 18 to 29 and one aged 80 or older), the study analyzed two additional independent replicas of 1 million unique cDNA reads from the same blood draw. Points the paper makes about the study in general: Because profiling used bulk unsorted PBMCs, naive and antigen-experienced compartments could not be compared conclusively. Total diversity estimates from one million sequenced T cells were considered lower bounds and underestimates. The long-lived group showed more naive CD4+ T cells, fewer expanded clones and increased TCR diversity than the aged group, suggesting age selection. Because donor CMV infection status was unknown, age-related changes in expanded clonotypes were potentially confounded. As age increased, observed TCR beta diversity per million T cells dropped in a roughly linear way, and a significant reduction was already evident by age 40. A strong correlation was found between observed TCR beta diversity and the percentage of naive T cells measured by flow cytometry.

A remark on this clonotype: Its antigen remains unidentified. Base qualities were left out, and no much larger clone turns up one base away.

Trimming takes 1 base from V and 0 bases from J, and the germline ends sit 18 bases apart. Reading from cysteine to phenylalanine, the CDR3 counts 17 amino acids. Only the CDR3 DNA is retained, 51 bases long and in frame from the first base. CDR1 and CDR2, looked up from the germline V gene (reference sequence), are DFQATT and SNEGSKA. The library was made by 5' RACE. Instrument on record: Illumina HiSeq 2500. A second 7 to 11 cycle PCR used a sample-barcoded 5' primer and a J-beta primer mix. A template-switch 5' adaptor carrying 12 random nucleotides introduced a unique molecular identifier onto each TCR beta cDNA molecule. Each sample yielded at least 2.5 million CDR3-containing paired-end reads. All of the RNA was converted into first-strand cDNA using the Mint cDNA synthesis kit, with a TRBC-specific oligonucleotide serving as the primer. After uracil-DNA glycosylase treatment, a first 18-cycle PCR used universal primers M1SS and BC2_uni_R on all cDNA. In the paper's pipeline: Each sample was normalized by randomly selecting 1 million high-quality reads, each carrying a distinct molecular identifier. Reads with shared molecular identifiers were discarded instead of being binned into consensus sequences. CDR3 identification, clonotype clustering and error correction used MiTCR with a Q25 quality threshold and the strictest error-elimination algorithm. A nonparametric unseen species model with Euler transformation was used to estimate a lower bound on total TCR beta diversity. TCRdb passed the public sequencing reads through fastp at Q25 and MiXCR, retaining productive beta sequences. Every distinct CDR3 protein forms one entry, paired with its most common genes and DNA. None of the V and J calls come from the authors' own analysis; TCRdb made them. The sample table records about 1.4 million distinct CDR3 sequences; 59% of these occur just once. The ten largest clonotypes hold about 6.3% of the sample.

Donors were roughly 40 systemically healthy Caucasian individuals from Russia aged roughly 6 to 90 years. Ten milliliters of peripheral blood were drawn from each donor into EDTA-treated Vacutainer tubes. Ficoll-Paque density-gradient centrifugation was used to isolate PBMCs, with at least 6.5 million per sample. Trizol reagent was used to extract total RNA from the PBMCs, yielding at least 6 micrograms per sample. The percentages of naive CD45RAhigh/CD27high T cells were determined by flow cytometry on a PBMC aliquot from every donor. The V and J genes are TRBV20-1 and TRBJ1-1, and TRBD1 may be the D gene, going by 6 matching bases. This TCR came from a young man in good health. The source material was blood. CDR3 region: CSARGAGVAAMNTEAFF. The nucleotides read TGCAGTGCTAGAGGGGCAGGGGTGGCTGCCATGAACACTGAAGCTTTCTTT.